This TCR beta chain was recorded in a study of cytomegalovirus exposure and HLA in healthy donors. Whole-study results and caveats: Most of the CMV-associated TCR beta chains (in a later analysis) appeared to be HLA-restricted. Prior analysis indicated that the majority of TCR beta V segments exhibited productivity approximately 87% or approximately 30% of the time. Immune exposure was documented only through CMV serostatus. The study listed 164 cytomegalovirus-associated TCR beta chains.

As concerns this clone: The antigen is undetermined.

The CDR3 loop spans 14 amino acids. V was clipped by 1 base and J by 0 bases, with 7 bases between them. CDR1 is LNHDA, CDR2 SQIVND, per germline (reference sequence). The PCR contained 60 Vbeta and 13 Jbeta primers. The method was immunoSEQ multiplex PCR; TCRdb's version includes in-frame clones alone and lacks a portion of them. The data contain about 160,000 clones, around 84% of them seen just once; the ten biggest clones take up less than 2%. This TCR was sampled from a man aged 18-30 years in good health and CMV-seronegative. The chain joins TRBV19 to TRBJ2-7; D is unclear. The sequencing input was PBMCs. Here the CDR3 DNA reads TGTGCCAGTAGTATAGGAGGCAGCTCCTACGAGCAGTACTTC. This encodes CASSIGGSSYEQYF.